This entry lists 8 T cell receptor beta chains sequenced from one sample in a study of blood T cells in healthy people across ages. A J-beta primer mix and a sample-barcoded 5' primer were used in a second PCR of about 7 to 12 cycles. TCRdb reprocessed the 5' RACE reads via MiXCR and lists one record per CDR3 protein. The profile shows about 720,000 distinct CDR3 sequences, around a fifth of them singletons. Sequenced input: blood. All receptors derive from a man in his 70s in good health.

This clonotype was observed many times. The rearrangement uses TRBV10-3 and TRBJ2-1; 11 bases fit TRBD2. J gave up 7 bases and V 4 bases, and 9 bases lay outside the gene matches. The CDR3 spans 16 residues. Per the germline V gene, CDR1 is ENHRY and CDR2 is SYGVKD. The CDR3 region is CAISVTTSGIGNEQFF. In DNA, the CDR3 is TGTGCCATCAGTGTTACGACTAGCGGGATCGGGAATGAGCAGTTCTTC.

This clonotype was observed at least ten times. J is TRBJ1-1 and V is TRBV25-1, with 7 bases aligning to TRBD1. The junction had 12 bases not matched to a gene; V was cut back by 7 bases and J by 7 bases. The CDR3 loop spans 14 amino acids. Germline CDR1 MGHDK, CDR2 SYGVNS. CDR3 DNA: TGTGCCAGCAAAGGACAGCCCGCAGGGGGTGAAGCTTTCTTT. Translating it yields CASKGQPAGGEAFF. Full variable domain (missing parts from reference TRBV25-1 and TRBJ1-1): EADIYQTPRYLVIGTGKKITLECSQTMGHDKMYWYQQDPGMELHLIHYSYGVNSTEKGDLSSESTVSRIRTEHFPLTLESARPSHTSQYLCASKGQPAGGEAFFGQGTRLTVV.

This clonotype turned up a few times. The V gene is TRBV12-3 or TRBV12-4, the J gene TRBJ2-3; D not resolved. The CDR3 is made up of 15 amino acids. V was shortened by 5 bases and J by 4 bases, with 16 bases between the two germline ends. The CDR3, as DNA: TGTGCCAGCAGTCGTACCAAGGCCCGAGCAGATACGCAGTATTTT. This translates into CASSRTKARADTQYF.

The chain uses TRBV20-1 and TRBJ2-7, with 8 bases identical to TRBD2. J gave up 2 bases and V 2 bases, and 8 bases lay outside the gene matches. This CDR3 has 15 residues. Germline loops: CDR1 DFQATT, CDR2 SNEGSKA (reference sequence). The CDR3 is CSARSGSGDTYEQYV. CDR3 DNA sequence: TGCAGTGCTAGAAGTGGTAGCGGGGATACCTACGAGCAGTACGTC.

This clonotype was observed a few times. The rearrangement links TRBV7-2 to TRBJ2-7; D unclear. V lost 6 bases and J lost 1, with 19 bases in between. The germline V gene has CDR1 SGHTA and CDR2 FQGNSA. The CDR3 sequence is 16 residues long. The CDR3 nucleotides read TGTGCCAGCAGTTTAATAGCCACGGGTGGATCCTACGAGCAGTACGTC. Amino acid sequence: CASSLIATGGSYEQYV.

This clonotype came up a few times. The chain links TRBV24-1 to TRBJ2-5, with unresolved D. Trimming took off 1 base at V and 1 base at J, with 6 bases between the two ends. The CDR3 covers 14 residues. Germline assignment: CDR1 KGHDR and CDR2 SFDVKD. CDR3 DNA sequence: TGTGCCACCAGTGATTTAGGACCCCAAGAGACCCAGTACTTC. This translates into CATSDLGPQETQYF.

The V and J genes are TRBV5-1 and TRBJ1-4, with D unresolved. Trimming shortened V by 5 bases and J by 3 bases, and 11 bases separated the two germline ends. Germline assignment: CDR1 SGHRS and CDR2 YFSETQ. The CDR3 is 14 amino acids. In DNA, the CDR3 is TGCGCCAGCAGTTATTATGGGGCTAATGAAAAACTGTTTTTT. The encoded protein is CASSYYGANEKLFF.

This clonotype was seen a few times. The chain has TRBV14 and TRBJ1-1, with a possible D match to TRBD1 (5 bases). Germline values: CDR1 SGHDN, CDR2 FVKESK. The V and J ends lost 6 bases and 8 bases respectively, with 13 bases between them. This CDR3 comprises 12 residues. In DNA, the CDR3 is TGTGCCAGCAGTCAAAGGGACCGAGAAGCTTTCTTT. This translates into CASSQRDREAFF.